This T cell receptor beta chain emerged from a study of molecular identifiers for immune sequencing clone quantification. Study-wide results and limits: Because of identical TCR molecules sharing a barcode, sizes of highly expanded clones could be underestimated.

Naive CD8 library inputs spanned about 17,000 to 1,000,000 sorted cells and 10%, 30% or 50% RNA. Naive CD8 T cells were picked out by sorting for CD8+CD4-CCR7+CD45RA+. The V gene's germline CDR1 is SQVTM and CDR2 ANQGSEA. The CDR3 contains 15 residues. As concerns this clonotype: Antigen unknown. The junction departs from the called germline gene at one end, perhaps through a read error.

Via MiXCR, TCRdb re-called the PCR reads, giving one row per CDR3 protein. The sample includes 300,000 to 400,000 distinct CDR3 sequences, 20% to 25% of them seen just once. The origin of this receptor is a human donor in good health. Some libraries in this study had Jurkat cell RNA spiked in. The rearrangement uses TRBV29-1 and TRBJ1-4; possible D gene TRBD1, 6 bases. Sequencing was done on a sample of naive CD8+ T cells from blood, with Jurkat cell RNA spiked in. Subset described: FACS-sorted CD8+CD4-CCR7+CD45RA+ naive T cells. CDR3 bases: TGCAGCGTTGGGCAGACGGGGGCTACAAATGAAAAACCGTTTTTT. Its translation is CSVGQTGATNEKPFF.